The 30 T cell receptor beta chains in this list originate from one sample, sequenced in a study of tumor and adjacent non-tumor tissue in lung cancer. This sample's RNA came from whole unsorted tissue. Three rounds of nested PCR, following a modified ARM-PCR protocol, produced the TCRbeta library. TCRdb reprocessed the multiplex PCR reads with MiXCR, giving one entry per CDR3 protein. This sample has tens of thousands of distinct CDR3 sequences, with just under 60% found just once. Sequencing used lung tumor tissue. The origin of the receptors is a man in his forties or fifties with non-small cell lung cancer.

The genes are TRBV5-6 and TRBJ2-1; D is unresolved. The V end lost 9 bases, the J end lost 16 bases, and 20 bases lay between the germline ends. The V gene's germline CDR1 is SGHDT and CDR2 YYEEEE. This CDR3 has 11 amino acids. The CDR3 reads CATGLNNAQFF. The CDR3 nucleotides are TGTGCCACCGGGTTGAACAATGCGCAATTCTTC.

Concerning this clonotype itself: A much larger clone lies a single base off, so this may be a read error. The chain has TRBV29-1 and TRBJ2-1; 10 bases agree with TRBD1. The CDR3 runs to 15 residues. CDR1 SQVTM and CDR2 ANQGSEA come from the germline V gene. The DNA for the CDR3 is TGCGGCGCCGAGGGGGGACAGGGGATTGACAATGAGCAGTTCTTC. This codes for CGAEGGQGIDNEQFF.

This clonotype was recorded a few times. As DNA, the CDR3 is TGTGCCAGCAGTTTCAATCCAATAGGGAACCGTGGATCACCCCTCCACTTT. Encoded protein: CASSFNPIGNRGSPLHF. V is TRBV28 and J is TRBJ1-6; D is uncertain. The germline CDR1 and CDR2 sequences are MDHEN and SYDVKM. V lost 3 bases and J 10 bases, leaving 22 bases between the germline ends. The CDR3 is made up of 17 amino acids.

There are a few counts of this clonotype. A read error may account for a junction end that differs from germline. The V and J genes are TRBV4-2 and TRBJ2-2, with 11 bases identical to TRBD2. The CDR3 is made up of 16 amino acids. The germline V gene has CDR1 LGHNA and CDR2 YNFKEQ. In nucleotides, the CDR3 is TGTGCCGGCAGCCAATCGACTAGCGGGGTGGTCGGAGAGCTGTTTTTT. This translates into CAGSQSTSGVVGELFF.

Turning to this clonotype: One base away lies a much larger clone, so this may be a sequencing read error. V is TRBV4-2 and J is TRBJ2-1, with a weak D call TRBD1 (6 bases). CDR1 is LGHNA, CDR2 YNFKEQ, per germline. The CDR3 is 15 amino acids. This chain's CDR3 is CANSQGQSSYNEQFF. CDR3 bases: TGTGCCAACAGCCAAGGACAGAGCTCCTACAATGAGCAGTTCTTC.

For this clonotype: Just one base apart from a much larger clone, this may be a read error. The chain combines TRBV4-1 with TRBJ1-4; 8 nucleotides match TRBD1. Germline CDR1 is MGHRA and CDR2 is YSYEKL. The CDR3 consists of 14 residues. V dropped 8 bases and J dropped 3; count of bases not matched to a gene: 5. For the CDR3, the DNA is TGCGCCAGCGGCCCGGGACAGGCTAATGAAAAACTGTTTTTT. Protein: CASGPGQANEKLFF.

Turning to this clonotype: A read error is possible here, since a much larger clone lies one base away. In nucleotides, the CDR3 is TGCGGCGTATCACAGGGGTTGGATTCACCCCTCCACTTT. Translating it yields CGVSQGLDSPLHF. The V call is TRBV29-1, the J call TRBJ1-6; 7 bases map to TRBD1. CDR3 size: 13 residues. Germline-derived CDR1 and CDR2 are SQVTM and ANQGSEA.

This chain connects TRBV11-1 to TRBJ2-1, with a weak D call TRBD1 (5 bases). Germline assignment: CDR1 SGHAT and CDR2 FQDESV (reference sequence). V was clipped by 1 base and J by 5 bases, with 12 bases between them. The CDR3 runs 15 residues. The CDR3 spells CASSLVAGHNNEQFF. The CDR3 DNA reads TGTGCCAGCAGCTTAGTGGCAGGGCATAACAATGAGCAGTTCTTC.

Regarding this clonotype: One end of the junction fails to match germline, which may point to a read error. V usage is TRBV12-3 or TRBV12-4 and J usage is TRBJ2-7; unclear D gene. The CDR3 covers 12 residues. The CDR3 DNA sequence: TGTGCCAGCAGCGGCCACTCCTACGGGCAGTACTTT. This gives the protein CASSGHSYGQYF.

Notes on this clonotype: Given a much more abundant clone one base away, this may be a read error. CDR3 protein: CASSQELAAPGRDEQFF. The CDR3 region has the DNA TGCGCCAGCAGCCAAGAGCTAGCGGCCCCCGGCAGGGATGAGCAGTTCTTC. V is TRBV4-1 and J is TRBJ2-1; TRBD2 matches 7 bases. The CDR3 runs 17 residues. The trim removed 0 bases at V and 8 bases at J, leaving 13 bases unmatched. The germline V gene encodes CDR1 MGHRA and CDR2 YSYEKL.

A word on this clonotype: The germline gene is not matched at one end of the junction; a read error may be the cause. This chain joins TRBV11-2 and TRBJ1-1, with D uncertain. The CDR3 runs to 14 residues. From germline, CDR1 is SGHAT and CDR2 FQNNGV. The CDR3 here is CASSGAGMNTEAFF. The CDR3 nucleotides are TGTGCCAGCAGCGGAGCAGGAATGAACACTGAGGCTTTCTTT.

Only one count was recorded for this clonotype. No conserved phenylalanine or tryptophan ends this CDR3, so it is likely a read error. V usage is TRBV2 and J usage is TRBJ1-6; D ambiguous. Germline-derived CDR1 and CDR2 are SNHLY and FYNNEI. The CDR3 loop spans 13 amino acids. Between the trimmed V and J ends, which lost 10 bases and 7 bases, there was a span of 14 bases. This chain's CDR3 is CATSGEVNSPLHI. CDR3 bases: TGTGCCACCTCCGGGGAAGTAAATTCACCCCTCCACATT.

In this sample, this clonotype turned up many times. The chain has TRBV28 and TRBJ1-2; D unclear. The V end was cut by 3 bases, the J end by 1 base, with 6 bases between. Germline V gene sequence: CDR1 MDHEN, CDR2 SYDVKM. The CDR3 covers 13 residues. CDR3 nucleotides: TGTGCCAGCAGTTTTGAAGTTAACTATGGCTACACCTTC. Translating gives CASSFEVNYGYTF.

This clonotype is a singleton in its sample. This could be a read error, since a much larger clone is one nucleotide away. The chain has TRBV6-6 and TRBJ2-7; D is possibly TRBD1 or TRBD2 (5 bases each). CDR1 is MNHNY, CDR2 SVGAGI, per germline (reference sequence). This CDR3 spans 12 amino acids. This CDR3 reads CTSSYQRDQQYF. DNA for the CDR3: TGTACCAGCAGTTACCAGAGGGACCAGCAGTACTTC.

Notes on this clonotype: An end of the junction differs from the germline gene, which may be a read error. This chain uses TRBV5-4 with TRBJ1-4; no clear D gene. Germline values: CDR1 SGHNT, CDR2 YYREEE (reference sequence). The CDR3 covers 13 residues. CDR3 DNA: TGTGCCAACAGCTTGGACCCTAATGAAAAACTGTTATTT. Its translation is CANSLDPNEKLLF. The complete variable domain, with remaining parts taken from reference TRBV5-4 and TRBJ1-4, reads ETGVTQSPTHLIKTRGQQVTLRCSSQSGHNTVSWYQQALGQGPQFIFQYYREEENGRGNFPPRFSGLQFPNYSSELNVNALELDDSALYLCANSLDPNEKLLFGSGTQLSVL.

The chain recombines TRBV19 with TRBJ2-6, with D possibly TRBD1 on 6 matching bases. The CDR3 is 16 residues long. From germline, CDR1 is LNHDA and CDR2 SQIVND (reference sequence). V was shortened by 8 bases and J by 2 bases, with 16 bases between the two germline ends. The CDR3 nucleotides read TGTGCCAGTCGGCAACAGGGAAGAACTGGGGCCAACGTCCTGACTTTC. It encodes CASRQQGRTGANVLTF.

As concerns this clonotype: This clone may be a read error of a much larger clone one base away. The J gene is TRBJ2-5, the V gene TRBV12-3 or TRBV12-4; a possible D gene is TRBD2 (6 bases). V lost 2 bases and J lost 1, with 11 bases in between. The length of the CDR3 is 15 residues. CDR3 nucleotide sequence: TGTGCCAGCAGTTTAATCGGAGGGACCCAAGAGACCCAGTACTTC. It codes for CASSLIGGTQETQYF.

This clonotype was seen once. This clone may be a read error of a much larger clone one base away. The rearrangement links TRBV7-8 to TRBJ2-1, with D maybe TRBD1 (6 bases). Germline V gene lookup returns CDR1 SGHVS and CDR2 FQNEAQ. The CDR3 length is 15 residues. The CDR3 loop reads CASRDISPLYNGQFF. The CDR3 DNA reads as TGTGCCAGTCGGGACATAAGTCCTCTGTACAATGGGCAGTTCTTC.

This clonotype was seen just once. No conserved phenylalanine or tryptophan is present at the end of the CDR3, so a read error is the likely explanation. The DNA is left out, because the CDR3 cannot be placed on it with certainty; the CDR3 is given as TCRdb lists it. This chain uses TRBV12-3 or TRBV12-4 with TRBJ2-7; no check of the table's D call, TRBD1, against the DNA was made. With termini counted, the CDR3 has 13 amino acids. CDR3 region: CASSFPGPGEQYI.

This clonotype was picked up a small number of times. One end of the junction fails to match germline, which may point to a read error. V is TRBV7-9 and J is TRBJ2-5; D not resolved. The CDR3 has 16 amino acids. Germline V CDR1 and CDR2: SEHNR, FQNEAQ (reference sequence). The CDR3 DNA follows: TGTGCCAGCCAAGGGCCTGGCTCGATGAACCAAGAGACCCAGCACTTC. Translating gives CASQGPGSMNQETQHF.

The sample holds a few counts of this clonotype. The DNA of the CDR3 is TGCAGTGCTAACCCCGGCTACCAGAGCACAGATACGCAGTATTTT. Its protein is CSANPGYQSTDTQYF. J is TRBJ2-3 and V is TRBV20-1; D is undetermined. Germline CDR1 and CDR2: DFQATT and SNEGSKA (reference sequence). The CDR3 length is 15 residues. The V gene lost 4 bases and the J gene lost 0 bases, with 14 bases spanning the gap.

Details on this clonotype: A read error may be the cause here, since a much bigger clone is one base away. V gene TRBV5-4 combines with J gene TRBJ2-2, with 9 bases matching TRBD1. The CDR3 sequence is 16 residues long. The V gene's germline CDR1 is SGHNT and CDR2 YYREEE (reference sequence). CDR3: CDSSPPPGQGTGELFF. CDR3 sequence (DNA): TGTGACAGCAGCCCACCCCCGGGACAGGGCACCGGGGAGCTGTTTTTT.

Notes on this clonotype: The junction departs from the called germline gene at one end, perhaps through a read error. The rearrangement links TRBV7-8 to TRBJ2-7; no definite D call. Germline V gene data show CDR1 as SGHVS and CDR2 as FQNEAQ. The CDR3 length is 15 residues. The CDR3 DNA reads as TGTGCCAGCAGCTTAGTATGGGGAAGCTCCTACAAGCAGTACTTC. It translates to CASSLVWGSSYKQYF.

This clonotype was counted many times. The chain carries TRBV6-1 and TRBJ2-3; perhaps TRBD1 as D (6 bases). Germline V gene lookup returns CDR1 MNHNS and CDR2 SASEGT. The CDR3 is 12 amino acids. Between the trimmed V and J ends, which lost 7 bases and 12 bases, there was a span of 17 bases. CDR3 amino acids: CASTERTAGQYF. In DNA, the CDR3 is TGTGCCAGCACCGAGAGGACAGCCGGACAGTATTTT.

This clonotype showed up many times. V is TRBV12-3 or TRBV12-4 and J is TRBJ1-2, with 7 bases aligning to TRBD1. The CDR3 spans 14 residues. Unmatched junction bases numbered 7, after V lost 5 bases and J lost 4 bases. The DNA of the CDR3 is TGTGCCAGCAGTGCATCTGGACAGGTCTATGGCTACACCTTC. Translated: CASSASGQVYGYTF.

This clonotype appeared a few times. The chain uses TRBV7-9 and TRBJ2-7; either TRBD1 or TRBD2 may supply D (6 bases each). The CDR3 consists of 12 residues. V dropped 1 base and J dropped 6 bases, with 7 bases sitting between them. CDR1 is SEHNR and CDR2 is FQNEAQ in the germline V gene (reference sequence). CDR3 loop: CASSLGGAEQYF. CDR3 nucleotide sequence: TGTGCCAGCAGCTTAGGGGGGGCCGAGCAGTACTTC.

Comment on this clonotype: At one of its ends the junction is not consistent with the germline gene, which may arise from a read error. J is TRBJ2-7 and V is TRBV29-1; D ambiguous. The CDR3 spans 12 residues. Germline CDR1 SQVTM, CDR2 ANQGSEA. The CDR3 reads CSVDSDSNEQYF. CDR3 DNA: TGCAGTGTTGATAGTGACTCTAACGAGCAATACTTC.

About this clonotype: This may be a read error, as it is one base from a much larger clone. V is TRBV5-5 and J is TRBJ2-7, with D uncertain. The germline CDR1 and CDR2 sequences are SGHKS and YYEKEE (reference sequence). The V end lost 1 base, the J end lost 0 bases, and 23 bases lay between the germline ends. CDR3 length: 19 amino acids. This chain's CDR3 is CASSLTLFSGSVGSYEQYF. CDR3 sequence (DNA): TGTGCCAGCAGCTTGACCCTCTTTTCAGGCAGCGTGGGCTCCTACGAGCAGTACTTC. The full variable domain, completed using reference TRBV5-5 and TRBJ2-7, is DAGVTQSPTHLIKTRGQQVTLRCSPISGHKSVSWYQQVLGQGPQFIFQYYEKEERGRGNFPDRFSARQFPNYSSELNVNALLLGDSALYLCASSLTLFSGSVGSYEQYFGPGTRLTVT.

At least ten counts were recorded for this clonotype. The J gene is TRBJ2-5, the V gene TRBV11-2; tentatively, D is TRBD1 (6 bases). Germline-derived CDR1 and CDR2 are SGHAT and FQNNGV. The CDR3 totals 16 residues. The germline V and J ends were trimmed by 2 bases and 2 bases, with 15 bases remaining between them. CDR3 sequence: CASSLYPRGQQETQYF. The CDR3 DNA sequence: TGTGCCAGCAGCTTATACCCCCGGGGACAACAAGAGACCCAGTACTTC.

The gene calls are TRBV6-6 and TRBJ1-1, with a tentative D call TRBD1 (6 bases). This CDR3 comprises 12 residues. Germline loops: CDR1 MNHNY, CDR2 SVGAGI (reference sequence). V was trimmed by 5 bases and J by 10 bases, leaving 14 bases between them. In DNA form, the CDR3 reads TGTGCCAGCAGTCCGGGAGGGGGATCAGCTTTCTTT. Amino acid sequence: CASSPGGGSAFF.